A selection of T cell receptor beta chains follows, all from one sample in a study of blood T cell repertoires in COVID-19. Using immunoSEQ multiplex PCR, the repertoire was profiled, and TCRdb retains in-frame clones only, with some absent. This table holds some 67,000 clones, 87% found once. The specimen was peripheral blood. These receptors came from a man aged 45 to 65 with active COVID-19. The CDR3 runs from the conserved cysteine through the conserved F or W. The order of the fields is CDR3 protein, CDR3 DNA, clone size, V gene, J gene, D gene. D genes are given only for firm matches. A row's size may be missing; if present it is once, few, many or a size class.

CASKERSSYNEQFF	TGTGCCAGTAAGGAGCGGAGCTCCTACAATGAGCAGTTCTTC	NA	TRBV19	TRBJ2-1	NA
CASQGGANYGYTF	TGTGCCAGTCAGGGGGGAGCTAACTATGGCTACACCTTC	NA	TRBV19	TRBJ1-2	TRBD1
CASSPRREGVRPYEQYF	TGCGCCAGCAGTCCGCGGAGGGAAGGGGTACGGCCCTACGAGCAGTACTTC	NA	TRBV23-1	TRBJ2-7	NA
CASSQLQGYEQYF	TGTGCCAGCAGCCAATTACAGGGATACGAGCAGTACTTC	NA	TRBV3-1/TRBV3-2	TRBJ2-7	NA
CASSHDTSGRTYNEQFF	TGTGCCAGCAGCCATGACACTAGCGGGAGAACCTACAATGAGCAGTTCTTC	NA	TRBV4-2	TRBJ2-1	TRBD2
CASSLTPGYEQYF	TGTGCCAGCAGCTTAACCCCCGGGTACGAGCAGTACTTC	NA	TRBV7-3	TRBJ2-7	NA
CASSRDRGTLLNGYTF	TGTGCCAGCAGTCGCGACAGGGGGACCCTCTTAAATGGCTACACCTTC	NA	TRBV27	TRBJ1-2	TRBD1
CASSPPPGQNAEAFF	TGTGCCAGCTCACCGCCTCCGGGACAGAATGCTGAAGCTTTCTTT	NA	TRBV18	TRBJ1-1	TRBD1
CASSARYTEAFF	TGTGCCAGCAGCGCGAGATACACTGAAGCTTTCTTT	NA	TRBV11-2	TRBJ1-1	NA
CASSYGGPQGSANYGYTF	TGTGCCAGCAGCTATGGGGGACCACAGGGTTCGGCTAACTATGGCTACACCTTC	NA	TRBV5-4	TRBJ1-2	NA
CASSPLRWEGNTEAFF	TGTGCCAGCAGCCCACTTAGATGGGAGGGGAACACTGAAGCTTTCTTT	NA	TRBV13	TRBJ1-1	NA
CTITRGGNTEAFF	TGTACAATTACCAGGGGCGGGAACACTGAAGCTTTCTTT	NA	TRBV6-5	TRBJ1-1	NA
CASSQSLAGGIGNEQFF	TGCGCCAGCAGCCAATCGCTAGCGGGAGGGATTGGGAATGAGCAGTTCTTC	NA	TRBV4-3	TRBJ2-1	TRBD2
CASSLYRGEADEQYF	TGTGCCAGCAGTTTATACAGGGGTGAGGCCGACGAGCAGTACTTC	NA	TRBV5-6	TRBJ2-7	TRBD1
CSVDSSDSYNEQFF	TGCAGCGTTGACTCTAGCGACTCCTACAATGAGCAGTTCTTC	NA	TRBV29-1	TRBJ2-1	NA
CATSDLRQPQHF	TGTGCCACCAGTGATTTGCGTCAGCCCCAGCATTTT	NA	TRBV24-1	TRBJ1-5	NA
CASSYSGTGGLEQYF	TGTGCCAGCAGTTACTCAGGGACAGGGGGCCTCGAGCAGTACTTC	once	TRBV6-6	TRBJ2-7	TRBD1
CASSSYPRDSPLHF	TGTGCCAGCAGTTCCTATCCCAGGGATTCACCCCTCCACTTT	NA	TRBV28	TRBJ1-6	NA
CASSIQGGEPQHF	TGTGCCAGTAGTATCCAGGGCGGCGAACCCCAGCATTTT	NA	TRBV19	TRBJ1-5	NA
CATSREQGPSTEAFF	TGTGCCACCAGCAGAGAACAGGGCCCTAGCACTGAAGCTTTCTTT	NA	TRBV15	TRBJ1-1	NA
CASSQDGRGWGEAFF	TGTGCCAGCAGCCAAGATGGCAGGGGTTGGGGTGAAGCTTTCTTT	NA	TRBV3-1/TRBV3-2	TRBJ1-1	NA
CASSQEGSGRGGNADYEQYF	TGTGCCAGCAGCCAAGAGGGTAGCGGGAGAGGGGGGAATGCTGACTACGAGCAGTACTTC	few	TRBV3-1/TRBV3-2	TRBJ2-7	TRBD2
CATSVQRGLAGGPSEQFF	TGTGCCACCAGCGTTCAGAGGGGACTAGCGGGAGGGCCGTCTGAGCAGTTCTTC	NA	TRBV15	TRBJ2-1	TRBD2
CASSLAGLAGEQYF	TGTGCCAGCAGCTTAGCGGGACTAGCTGGGGAGCAGTACTTC	NA	TRBV7-2	TRBJ2-7	TRBD2
CASSQGPQGFGANVLTF	TGCGCCAGCAGCCAGGGGCCACAGGGGTTTGGGGCCAACGTCCTGACTTTC	NA	TRBV4-3	TRBJ2-6	TRBD1
CASTLGDRGTGEAFF	TGTGCCAGCACCTTAGGGGACAGGGGTACCGGTGAAGCTTTCTTT	NA	TRBV7-3	TRBJ1-1	TRBD1
CASSSNRGVTEAFF	TGCGCCAGCAGCTCGAACAGGGGGGTCACTGAAGCTTTCTTT	NA	TRBV5-1	TRBJ1-1	TRBD1
CASNTGLGQPQHF	TGTGCCAGCAATACAGGGTTGGGGCAGCCCCAGCATTTT	NA	TRBV6-5	TRBJ1-5	NA
CASSFLLRETQYF	TGTGCCAGCAGTTTCCTACTTCGGGAGACCCAGTACTTC	NA	TRBV12-3/TRBV12-4	TRBJ2-5	NA
CASSISRTEAFF	TGTGCCAGTAGTATATCTAGGACTGAAGCTTTCTTT	NA	TRBV19	TRBJ1-1	NA
CASSLQDSYNEQFF	TGTGCCAGCAGTTTACAGGACTCCTACAATGAGCAGTTCTTC	NA	TRBV28	TRBJ2-1	NA
CASSTGQGLNTEAFF	TGTGCCAGTAGTACTGGACAGGGGTTGAACACTGAAGCTTTCTTT	NA	TRBV19	TRBJ1-1	TRBD1
CASSPGGVQGYEQYF	TGTGCCAGCTCACCGGGGGGAGTCCAAGGCTACGAGCAGTACTTC	NA	TRBV18	TRBJ2-7	NA
CASSQDMGAQQPQHF	TGTGCCAGCAGCCAAGATATGGGGGCCCAGCAGCCCCAGCATTTT	NA	TRBV4-2	TRBJ1-5	NA
CASSYSLGQMYSNQPQHF	TGTGCCAGCAGCTACTCCTTGGGGCAGATGTATAGCAATCAGCCCCAGCATTTT	NA	TRBV6-2/TRBV6-3	TRBJ1-5	NA
CASSSGGPYSYNEQFF	TGTGCCAGCAGTTCGGGAGGTCCTTACTCCTACAATGAGCAGTTCTTC	NA	TRBV27	TRBJ2-1	TRBD2
CATSRDFLRTDQPQHF	TGTGCCACCAGCAGAGATTTTTTACGGACAGATCAGCCCCAGCATTTT	NA	TRBV15	TRBJ1-5	NA
CASSLGRPAGDGTQYF	TGTGCCAGCAGCTTAGGCCGCCCAGCGGGAGATGGGACCCAGTACTTC	NA	TRBV11-3	TRBJ2-5	TRBD2
CASSATGGAGQPQHF	TGTGCCAGCAGCGCGACAGGGGGCGCGGGTCAGCCCCAGCATTTT	NA	TRBV6-2/TRBV6-3	TRBJ1-5	TRBD1
CASSRSTGQGPTEAFF	TGTGCCAGCAGCCGCTCAACGGGACAGGGCCCCACTGAAGCTTTCTTT	NA	TRBV4-2	TRBJ1-1	TRBD1
CATSRSMTSGSWGRGNIQYF	TGTGCCACCAGCAGATCCATGACTAGCGGGAGTTGGGGGCGGGGAAACATTCAGTACTTC	NA	TRBV15	TRBJ2-4	TRBD2
CASSGRRDSSNQPQHF	TGTGCCAGTAGTGGCAGACGGGACTCGAGCAATCAGCCCCAGCATTTT	once	TRBV19	TRBJ1-5	NA
CASSLGGGSGEQYF	TGTGCCAGCAGCTTAGGAGGGGGAAGTGGCGAGCAGTACTTC	NA	TRBV7-8	TRBJ2-7	NA
CASSFIGGKGNEQFF	TGCGCCAGCAGCTTTATCGGGGGTAAGGGAAATGAGCAGTTCTTC	NA	TRBV4-1	TRBJ2-1	NA
CASSSFIGTSGSTDTQYF	TGTGCCAGCAGCTCATTCATAGGGACTAGCGGTAGCACAGATACGCAGTATTTT	NA	TRBV11-3	TRBJ2-3	TRBD2
CASSLSGDTEAFF	TGTGCCAGCTCACTAAGCGGGGACACTGAAGCTTTCTTT	NA	TRBV18	TRBJ1-1	NA
CASSVDGNTGELFF	TGTGCCAGCAGCGTAGACGGTAACACCGGGGAGCTGTTTTTT	NA	TRBV9	TRBJ2-2	NA
CASIRAGPGGEQYF	TGTGCCAGCATTAGGGCAGGGCCCGGAGGGGAGCAGTACTTC	few	TRBV6-5	TRBJ2-7	NA
CASSSGTGGLNEQFF	TGTGCCAGCAGCTCCGGGACAGGGGGCCTCAATGAGCAGTTCTTC	NA	TRBV6-5	TRBJ2-1	TRBD1
CASSLGLGGETTDTQYF	TGTGCCAGCAGCTTAGGACTCGGCGGGGAAACCACAGATACGCAGTATTTT	NA	TRBV7-2	TRBJ2-3	NA
CASSLKGAPWGAFF	TGTGCCAGCAGCTTAAAGGGGGCCCCCTGGGGAGCTTTCTTT	once	TRBV7-9	TRBJ1-1	TRBD1
CASKTPTGGNTEAFF	TGTGCCAGCAAAACCCCTACAGGGGGGAACACTGAAGCTTTCTTT	NA	TRBV19	TRBJ1-1	TRBD1